A selection of T cell receptor beta chains follows, all from one sample in a study of CD8 T cells in ankylosing spondylitis. TCRdb processed the 5' RACE reads anew with MiXCR; each CDR3 protein has one entry. The table has a few hundred thousand distinct CDR3 sequences, about a sixth seen once. Sequencing was carried out using blood, either unsorted or a sorted T cell fraction (not recorded which). The receptors originated from a male donor with ankylosing spondylitis. The CDR3 runs from the conserved cysteine through the conserved F or W. A D gene is named only where the DNA matches it firmly. Clone size, where shown, is once, few, many, or a class for clones that have expanded.

clone_size,d_call,v_call,j_call,cdr3_nt,cdr3_aa
few,-,TRBV5-1,TRBJ2-7,TGCGCCAGCAGCTGGAGTAGCACCTACGAGCAGTACTTC,CASSWSSTYEQYF
few,-,TRBV20-1,TRBJ2-3,TGCAGTGCTCAGAGGGGGGTCGAAGGCACAGATACGCAGTATTTT,CSAQRGVEGTDTQYF
few,-,TRBV12-3/TRBV12-4,TRBJ1-3,TGTGCCAGCAGTCCGCTAGGTAGGGTTACCTCTGGAAACACCATATATTTT,CASSPLGRVTSGNTIYF
-,-,TRBV28,TRBJ1-2,TGTGCCAGCTCCCAGGGCGGGGACTACTATGGCTACACCTTC,CASSQGGDYYGYTF
-,TRBD2,TRBV30,TRBJ2-1,TGTGCCTGGAAAAGACTAGCGGGGCGCTCCTACAATGAGCAGTTCTTC,CAWKRLAGRSYNEQFF
few,-,TRBV5-1,TRBJ2-2,TGCGCCAGCAGCCGGGCAGGGGACGGTCTCTCCGGGGAGCTGTTTTTT,CASSRAGDGLSGELFF
few,-,TRBV29-1,TRBJ2-5,TGCAGCGTTGACCCTAGAGTTGGGGAGACCCAGTACTTC,CSVDPRVGETQYF
many,-,TRBV5-1,TRBJ1-5,TGCGCCAGCAGCTTGAACAGTAATCAGCCTGGGGAGGCCCAGCATTTT,CASSLNSNQPGEAQHF
-,TRBD1,TRBV5-6,TRBJ1-1,TGTGCCAGCAGCTTGACGGGACAGGGCGTCTATGCTTTCTTT,CASSLTGQGVYAFF
-,TRBD1,TRBV6-1,TRBJ1-2,TGTGCCAGCAGGGATAGGACAGGCCAAGGGTATGGCTACACCTTC,CASRDRTGQGYGYTF
-,TRBD1,TRBV7-2,TRBJ2-7,TGTGCCAGCAGACGTCCGGGACAGGGGGTTTTCTACGAGCAGTACTTC,CASRRPGQGVFYEQYF
-,TRBD1,TRBV14,TRBJ2-4,TGTGCCAGCAGCCCGGGGTTAGGGACAGGGCAAGGTCTTCAGTACTTC,CASSPGLGTGQGLQYF
-,-,TRBV4-2,TRBJ1-4,TGTGCCAGCAGCCAAGTCTCGCAGGGCTTTAGTGAAAAACTGTTTTTT,CASSQVSQGFSEKLFF
-,-,TRBV29-1,TRBJ1-2,TGCAGCGCCTTTGGGGGAGGAAACTATGGCTACACCTTC,CSAFGGGNYGYTF
-,-,TRBV6-1,TRBJ1-5,TGTGCCAGCACCGTAGGAGAGGGTATTCAGCCCCAGCATTTT,CASTVGEGIQPQHF
few,-,TRBV12-3/TRBV12-4,TRBJ2-7,TGTGCCAGCAGTTTACAGGGGCTAAGCTCCTACGAGCAGTACTTC,CASSLQGLSSYEQYF
-,-,TRBV30,TRBJ2-7,TGTGCCTGGAAGAAGGGCACAACGACCTACGAGCAGTACTTC,CAWKKGTTTYEQYF
few,TRBD1,TRBV5-1,TRBJ2-2,TGCGCCAGCTTCTGGGGACAGCCGAACACCGGGGAGCTGTTTTTT,CASFWGQPNTGELFF
few,-,TRBV21-1,TRBJ1-2,TGTGCCAGCAGCAATAAGGGGGGCCTCTATGGCTACACCTTC,CASSNKGGLYGYTF
-,TRBD2,TRBV7-9,TRBJ2-3,TGTGCCAGCAGTCGGGACTACAGCACAGATACGCAGTATTTT,CASSRDYSTDTQYF
-,TRBD1,TRBV5-6,TRBJ1-6,TGTGCCAGCAGCTGGAAGGACAGGGGATATTCACCCCTCCACTTT,CASSWKDRGYSPLHF
few,TRBD2,TRBV7-2,TRBJ2-1,TGTGCCAGCAGCCCTGAGACTAGCGGCTACAATGAGCAGTTCTTC,CASSPETSGYNEQFF
-,-,TRBV12-3/TRBV12-4,TRBJ2-7,TGTGCCAGCGGTGGGACGGTGACCTACGAGCAGTACTTC,CASGGTVTYEQYF
-,-,TRBV5-1,TRBJ2-5,TGCGCCAGCAGCTTGGAGGTAAAAGAGACCCAGTACTTC,CASSLEVKETQYF
-,-,TRBV4-1,TRBJ2-7,TGCGCCAGCAGCCATACGGAGGCATCTTTGTACGAGCAGTACTTC,CASSHTEASLYEQYF